A single sample is the source of the 5 T cell receptor beta chains below, sequenced in a study of T cell responses to AZD1222 COVID-19 vaccine. Clones were read by immunoSEQ multiplex PCR, and TCRdb kept only the in-frame ones, dropping some. Of roughly 96,000 clones listed, 90% are singletons. The input for sequencing was peripheral blood, taken on day 0 of AZD1222 vaccination. The receptors stem from an adult in good health.

This sequence joins TRBV4-2 and TRBJ2-5; the D is unclear. CDR3 size: 16 residues. The germline gives CDR1 LGHNA, CDR2 YNFKEQ. V lost 0 bases and J 5 bases, leaving 16 bases between the germline ends. DNA for the CDR3: TGTGCCAGCAGCCAAGATCCGCGAACCTCGTGGGAGACCCAGTACTTC. As protein: CASSQDPRTSWETQYF.

The rearrangement joins TRBV6-5 to TRBJ1-4; 8 positions agree with TRBD1. Germline-derived CDR1 and CDR2 are MNHEY and SVGAGI. The trim removed 0 bases at V and 8 bases at J, leaving 5 bases unmatched. The CDR3 extends over 15 amino acids. Here the CDR3 reads CASSYSRQGTEKLFF. CDR3 DNA: TGTGCCAGCAGTTACTCGAGACAGGGGACAGAAAAACTGTTTTTT.

This chain links TRBV30 with TRBJ2-3, with 11 bases lining up with TRBD2. The CDR3 extends over 17 amino acids. With 2 bases clipped from V and 1 base from J, the junction kept 8 bases outside the gene matches. CDR1 is GTSNPN, CDR2 SVGIG, per germline (reference sequence). The CDR3 DNA sequence: TGTGCCTGGAGTAGGCCTAGCGGGGGGACCGGCACAGATACGCAGTATTTT. Its translation: CAWSRPSGGTGTDTQYF.

V and J are TRBV7-2 and TRBJ2-5; D may match TRBD1 or TRBD2 (5 bases each). The CDR3 loop spans 11 amino acids. Trimming stripped 7 bases from V and 9 bases from J, with 12 bases between. Germline loops: CDR1 SGHTA, CDR2 FQGNSA. CDR3 DNA: TGTGCCAGCAACCTATTGGGGGCCCAGTACTTC. Amino acid sequence: CASNLLGAQYF.

This sequence joins TRBV4-3 and TRBJ2-7; 9 bases line up with TRBD1. Germline CDR1 reads LGHNA; CDR2 reads YSLEER. V trimming: 6 bases; J trimming: 2 bases; junction bases outside the gene matches: 11. This CDR3 has 16 amino acids. The CDR3 loop is CASSLRDRVSTYEQYF. The CDR3 bases are TGCGCCAGCAGTCTCCGGGACAGGGTGTCGACCTACGAGCAGTACTTC.